The 20 T cell receptor beta chains below all came from one sample that was sequenced in a study of graft-versus-host responses after intestinal transplantation. TCRdb's table, derived via immunoSEQ multiplex PCR, lists solely in-frame clones and lacks some. The data contain about 35,000 clones, around 94% of them singletons. The sample was PBMCs, taken 16 days after intestinal transplant. The receptors shown here come from a human patient who received an intestinal transplant, so some T cells may come from the graft donor.

The CDR3 region is CASSLSPGPRTEAFF. CDR3 DNA: TGTGCCAGCAGTTTATCGCCGGGCCCGAGAACTGAAGCTTTCTTT. V and J are TRBV27 and TRBJ1-1; no clear D gene. CDR3 size: 15 residues. The V gene's germline CDR1 is MNHEY and CDR2 SMNVEV (reference sequence). V was trimmed by 0 bases and J by 5 bases, leaving 13 bases between them.

The rearrangement joins TRBV13 to TRBJ2-1, with 15 bases aligning to TRBD2. CDR1 is PRHDT and CDR2 is FYEKMQ in the germline V gene (reference sequence). Germline trimming cut 7 bases from V and 1 base from J; bases unmatched to any gene: 11. CDR3 size: 19 residues. CDR3 nucleotide sequence: TGTGCCAGCACCACGCGGACTAGCGGGAGGGCCCCGTCCTACAATGAGCAGTTCTTC. Translation: CASTTRTSGRAPSYNEQFF. The full variable domain, completed using reference TRBV13 and TRBJ2-1, is AAGVIQSPRHLIKEKRETATLKCYPIPRHDTVYWYQQGPGQDPQFLISFYEKMQSDKGSIPDRFSAQQFSDYHSELNMSSLELGDSALYFCASTTRTSGRAPSYNEQFFGPGTRLTVL.

The chain recombines TRBV14 with TRBJ2-7; no clear D. Germline CDR1 and CDR2: SGHDN and FVKESK. The length of the CDR3 is 13 residues. Trimming stripped 2 bases from V and 0 bases from J, with 5 bases between. CDR3 sequence (DNA): TGTGCCAGCAGCCAACCAGACTCCTACGAGCAGTACTTC. It translates to CASSQPDSYEQYF. The variable domain in full, with the rest retrieved from reference TRBV14 and TRBJ2-7, is EAGVTQFPSHSVIEKGQTVTLRCDPISGHDNLYWYRRVMGKEIKFLLHFVKESKQDESGMPNNRFLAERTGGTYSTLKVQPAELEDSGVYFCASSQPDSYEQYFGPGTRLTVT.

The V and J genes are TRBV7-3 and TRBJ2-5; 8 bases align to TRBD2. The CDR3 has 15 amino acids. The germline gives CDR1 SGHTA, CDR2 FQGTGA. V lost 4 bases and J lost 5; bases outside the gene matches: 9. DNA of the CDR3: TGTGCCAGCAGCTCCGGATCCGGCGGGAGGGAGACCCAGTACTTC. Protein product: CASSSGSGGRETQYF.

The chain is built from TRBV10-3 and TRBJ2-5, with unresolved D. The DNA end favors TRBJ2-7, so the J call may be wrong. The CDR3 spans 13 residues. Germline assignment: CDR1 ENHRY and CDR2 SYGVKD. The CDR3 sequence: CAIRELRSYEQYF. In nucleotides, the CDR3 is TGTGCCATCAGAGAGCTGCGCTCCTACGAGCAGTACTTC.

V gene TRBV9 combines with J gene TRBJ1-1; D unresolved. V was trimmed by 0 bases and J by 4 bases, leaving 7 bases between them. There are 13 residues in the CDR3. Germline V gives CDR1 SGDLS, CDR2 YYNGEE. CDR3 bases: TGTGCCAGCAGCGTAGAGGTGGCCACTGAAGCTTTCTTT. Protein product: CASSVEVATEAFF.

V usage is TRBV28 and J usage is TRBJ2-1, with 11 bases matching TRBD2. The germline V gene encodes CDR1 MDHEN and CDR2 SYDVKM. This CDR3 has 17 residues. The V and J ends lost 5 bases and 5 bases, in that order; junction bases with no gene match: 11. The CDR3 bases are TGTGCCAGCAGTCAAACTAGCGGGAGTAGAAGAGACAATGAGCAGTTCTTC. Protein sequence: CASSQTSGSRRDNEQFF.

The gene calls are TRBV6-5 and TRBJ1-1; the D is unclear. CDR1 is MNHEY and CDR2 is SVGAGI in the germline V gene. The CDR3 has 14 residues. Between the trimmed V and J ends, which lost 2 bases and 0 bases, there was a span of 7 bases. The CDR3 region has the DNA TGTGCCAGCAGTTACGGCGGATTGAACACTGAAGCTTTCTTT. Translating gives CASSYGGLNTEAFF.

CDR3 nucleotides: TGTGCCAGCAGTTACGGGATAGAAGGCACCTACAATGAGCAGTTCTTC. It is translated as CASSYGIEGTYNEQFF. The rearrangement joins TRBV6-5 to TRBJ2-1; D gene ambiguous. V was trimmed by 2 bases and J by 2 bases, leaving 13 bases between them. From germline, CDR1 is MNHEY and CDR2 SVGAGI. This CDR3 contains 16 residues.

This clone was found a few times. This chain uses TRBV2 with TRBJ2-7, with no clear D. The CDR3 is 13 amino acids. Germline V gene sequence: CDR1 SNHLY, CDR2 FYNNEI. V lost 1 base to trimming and J lost 3 bases, with 7 bases between them. The CDR3 loop is CASSEGVYYEQYF. CDR3 nucleotides: TGTGCCAGCAGTGAAGGGGTGTACTACGAGCAGTACTTC.

The chain combines TRBV28 with TRBJ2-7, with 13 bases aligning to TRBD2. V shed 3 bases, J shed 3 bases, and the junction held 5 bases outside the gene matches. Germline V gene data show CDR1 as MDHEN and CDR2 as SYDVKM. The CDR3 runs to 16 residues. The CDR3 bases are TGTGCCAGCAGTTTCCGACTAGCGGGAGGCCACTACGAGCAGTACTTC. It encodes CASSFRLAGGHYEQYF.

The V gene is TRBV30, the J gene TRBJ2-1; 10 bases align to TRBD2. Germline V CDR1 and CDR2: GTSNPN, SVGIG (reference sequence). Losses at the gene ends were 3 bases for V and 9 bases for J; bases not matched to a gene: 14. This CDR3 comprises 16 residues. The CDR3 DNA reads as TGTGCCTGGAGCGGTTTACTAGCGGGATTCGGGAGTGAGCAGTTCTTC. Amino acids: CAWSGLLAGFGSEQFF.

The J gene is TRBJ1-4, the V gene TRBV18, with TRBD1 matching 8 bases. Trimming at V came to 6 bases and at J to 8 bases, leaving 11 bases not matched to a gene. CDR3 length equals 15 residues. Germline V gene data show CDR1 as KGHSH and CDR2 as LQKENI. DNA of the CDR3: TGTGCCAGCTCCTTAACGACAGGGGATACGGAAAAACTGTTTTTT. This encodes CASSLTTGDTEKLFF.

The V and J genes are TRBV27 and TRBJ1-5; D not certain. This CDR3 is 14 amino acids long. Trimming left V 2 bases short and J 6 bases short, with 11 bases between. Germline loops: CDR1 MNHEY, CDR2 SMNVEV (reference sequence). In DNA form, the CDR3 reads TGTGCCAGCAGTTTAGGGTCATTAGGTCAGCCCCAGCATTTT. It codes for CASSLGSLGQPQHF.

The chain links TRBV7-4 to TRBJ1-4; D possibly corresponds to TRBD1 (5 bases). This CDR3 has 21 amino acids. Looked up from germline, CDR1 is SGHVT and CDR2 is SQSDAQ. The V and J ends lost 5 bases and 7 bases respectively, with 35 bases between them. The CDR3 bases are TGTGCCAGCAGCCTCAAACCTCCGGGGGAAAGACCGCCCCTGGGGCGTGAAAAACTGTTTTTT. This encodes CASSLKPPGERPPLGREKLFF.

The chain combines TRBV28 with TRBJ1-4; TRBD1 might be the D (5 bases). The germline V and J ends were trimmed by 1 base and 3 bases, with 9 bases remaining between them. This CDR3 is 15 amino acids long. The germline V gene encodes CDR1 MDHEN and CDR2 SYDVKM. CDR3: CASSLYGTSNEKLFF. The CDR3 nucleotides are TGTGCCAGCAGTTTATATGGGACTTCTAATGAAAAACTGTTTTTT.

V is TRBV15 and J is TRBJ1-1; no clear D gene. Between the trimmed V and J ends, which lost 0 bases and 1 base, there was a span of 9 bases. The CDR3 loop spans 15 amino acids. CDR1 is LNHNV, CDR2 YYDKDF, per germline (reference sequence). The CDR3: CATSRDLQENTEAFF. CDR3 sequence (DNA): TGTGCCACCAGCAGAGATCTTCAAGAGAACACTGAAGCTTTCTTT.

The chain recombines TRBV25-1 with TRBJ2-2; D is possibly TRBD1 (6 bases). CDR3 length: 15 amino acids. The V gene lost 4 bases and the J gene lost 2 bases, with 11 bases spanning the gap. Germline V lookup: CDR1 MGHDK, CDR2 SYGVNS. The CDR3 loop is CASSGRDINTGELFF. CDR3 nucleotides: TGTGCCAGCAGTGGCCGGGACATTAACACCGGGGAGCTGTTTTTT. Drawing the rest from reference TRBV25-1 and TRBJ2-2, the complete variable domain is EADIYQTPRYLVIGTGKKITLECSQTMGHDKMYWYQQDPGMELHLIHYSYGVNSTEKGDLSSESTVSRIRTEHFPLTLESARPSHTSQYLCASSGRDINTGELFFGEGSRLTVL.

The chain links TRBV18 to TRBJ2-7; 16 bases line up with TRBD2. V gave up 4 bases and J gave up 2 bases; unmatched junction bases: 5. Germline assignment: CDR1 KGHSH and CDR2 LQKENI. There are 17 residues in the CDR3. CDR3 in amino acids: CASSLGTSGRGTYEQYF. In nucleotides, the CDR3 is TGTGCCAGCTCACTTGGGACTAGCGGGAGGGGAACCTACGAGCAGTACTTC.

The V call is TRBV28, the J call TRBJ2-3; possible D gene TRBD1, 6 bases. Trimming removed 6 bases from V and 2 bases from J, with 12 bases in between. This CDR3 is built from 14 residues. CDR1 and CDR2 (germline): MDHEN, SYDVKM. The CDR3 loop reads CASRQGYSTDTQYF. The CDR3 DNA is TGTGCCAGCAGACAGGGCTATTCCACAGATACGCAGTATTTT.